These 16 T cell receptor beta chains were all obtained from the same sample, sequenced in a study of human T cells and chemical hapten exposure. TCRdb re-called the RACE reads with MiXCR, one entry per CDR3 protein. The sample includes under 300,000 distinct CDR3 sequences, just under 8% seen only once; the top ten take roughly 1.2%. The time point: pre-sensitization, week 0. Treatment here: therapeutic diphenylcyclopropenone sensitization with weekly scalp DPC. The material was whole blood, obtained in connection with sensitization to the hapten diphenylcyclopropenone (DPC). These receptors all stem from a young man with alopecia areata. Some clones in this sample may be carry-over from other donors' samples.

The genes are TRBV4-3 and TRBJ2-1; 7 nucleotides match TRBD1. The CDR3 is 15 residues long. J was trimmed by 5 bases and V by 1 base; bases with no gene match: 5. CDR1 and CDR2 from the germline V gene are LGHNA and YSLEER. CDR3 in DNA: TGCGCCAGCAGCCAAGTTTTGGACAGGAACAATGAGCAGTTCTTC. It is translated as CASSQVLDRNNEQFF.

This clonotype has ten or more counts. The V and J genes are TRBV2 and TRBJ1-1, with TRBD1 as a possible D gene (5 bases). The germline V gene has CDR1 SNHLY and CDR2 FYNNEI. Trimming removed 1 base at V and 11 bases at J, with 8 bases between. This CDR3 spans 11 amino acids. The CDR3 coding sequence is TGTGCCAGCAGTGAAGAGGGGTTGGCTTTCTTT. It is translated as CASSEEGLAFF.

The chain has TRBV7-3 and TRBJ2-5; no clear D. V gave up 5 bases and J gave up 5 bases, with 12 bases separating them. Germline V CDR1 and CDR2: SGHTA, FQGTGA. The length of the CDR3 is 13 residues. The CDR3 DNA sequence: TGTGCCAGCAGCCCAAACATTGGGGAGACCCAGTACTTC. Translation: CASSPNIGETQYF.

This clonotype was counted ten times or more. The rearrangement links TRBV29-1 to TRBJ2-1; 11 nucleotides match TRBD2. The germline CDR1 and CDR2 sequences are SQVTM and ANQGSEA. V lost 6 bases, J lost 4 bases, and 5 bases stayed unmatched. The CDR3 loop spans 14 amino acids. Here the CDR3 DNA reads TGCAGCGTGAGACTAGCGGGAAGGTACAATGAGCAGTTCTTC. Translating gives CSVRLAGRYNEQFF.

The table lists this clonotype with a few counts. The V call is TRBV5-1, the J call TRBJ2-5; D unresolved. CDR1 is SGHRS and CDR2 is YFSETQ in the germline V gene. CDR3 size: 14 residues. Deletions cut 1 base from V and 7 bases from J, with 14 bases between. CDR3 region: CASSLMPATGTQYF. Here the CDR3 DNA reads TGCGCCAGCAGCTTGATGCCCGCCACGGGGACCCAGTACTTC. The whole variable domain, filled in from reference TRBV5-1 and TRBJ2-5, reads KAGVTQTPRYLIKTRGQQVTLSCSPISGHRSVSWYQQTPGQGLQFLFEYFSETQRNKGNFPGRFSGRQFSNSRSEMNVSTLELGDSALYLCASSLMPATGTQYFGPGTRLLVL.

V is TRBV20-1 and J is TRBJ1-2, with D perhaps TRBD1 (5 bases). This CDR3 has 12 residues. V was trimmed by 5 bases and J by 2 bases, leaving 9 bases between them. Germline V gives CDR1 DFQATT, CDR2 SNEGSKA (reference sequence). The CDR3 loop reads CSAPYRNYGYTF. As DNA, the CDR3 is TGCAGTGCTCCCTACAGGAACTATGGCTACACCTTC.

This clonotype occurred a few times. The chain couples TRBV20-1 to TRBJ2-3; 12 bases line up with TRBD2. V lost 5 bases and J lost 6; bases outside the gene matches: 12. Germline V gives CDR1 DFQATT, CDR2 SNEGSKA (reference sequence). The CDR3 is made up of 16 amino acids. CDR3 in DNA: TGCAGTGCTCCCTCGACTAGCGGGGGAGCATTCGATACGCAGTATTTT. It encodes CSAPSTSGGAFDTQYF.

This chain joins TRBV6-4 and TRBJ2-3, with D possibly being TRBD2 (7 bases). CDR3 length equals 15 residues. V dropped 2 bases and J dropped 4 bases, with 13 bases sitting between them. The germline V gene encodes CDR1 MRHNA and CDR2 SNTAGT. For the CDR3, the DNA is TGTGCCAGCAGTGACGAAGGGAGGGGGTCAGATACGCAGTATTTT. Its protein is CASSDEGRGSDTQYF.

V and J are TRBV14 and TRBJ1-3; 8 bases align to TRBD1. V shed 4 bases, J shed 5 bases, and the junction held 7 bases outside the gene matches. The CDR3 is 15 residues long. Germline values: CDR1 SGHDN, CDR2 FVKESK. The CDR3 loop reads CASSLSRTGRNTIYF. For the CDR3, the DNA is TGTGCCAGCAGCCTATCCCGGACAGGGCGAAACACCATATATTTT.

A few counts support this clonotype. This chain's CDR3 is CASSLRGQFEKLFF. In DNA form, the CDR3 reads TGTGCCAGCAGTTTGAGGGGGCAGTTCGAAAAACTGTTTTTT. The genes are TRBV12-3 or TRBV12-4 and TRBJ1-4, with 7 nucleotides matching TRBD1. There are 14 residues in the CDR3. J lost 8 bases, V lost 3 bases, and 6 bases had no gene match.

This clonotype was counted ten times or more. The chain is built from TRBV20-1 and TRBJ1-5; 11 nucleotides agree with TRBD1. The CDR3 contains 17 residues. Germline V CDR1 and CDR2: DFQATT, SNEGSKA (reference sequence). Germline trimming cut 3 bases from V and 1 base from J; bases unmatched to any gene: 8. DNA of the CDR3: TGCAGTGCTAGGGAAGGACAGGGGGCGTGGAGCAATCAGCCCCAGCATTTT. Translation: CSAREGQGAWSNQPQHF.

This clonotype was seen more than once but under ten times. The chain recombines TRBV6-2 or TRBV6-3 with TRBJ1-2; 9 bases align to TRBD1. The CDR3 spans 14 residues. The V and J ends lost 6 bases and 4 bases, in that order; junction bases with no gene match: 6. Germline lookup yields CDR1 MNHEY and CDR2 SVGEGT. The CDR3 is CASRRDREPYGYTF. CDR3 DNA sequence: TGTGCCAGCAGACGGGACAGGGAACCCTATGGCTACACCTTC.

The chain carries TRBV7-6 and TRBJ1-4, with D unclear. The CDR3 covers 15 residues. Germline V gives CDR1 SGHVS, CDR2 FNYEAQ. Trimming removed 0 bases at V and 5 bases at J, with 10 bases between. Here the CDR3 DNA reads TGTGCCAGCAGCTTAGCTGGTGGAGAGAATGAAAAACTGTTTTTT. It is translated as CASSLAGGENEKLFF. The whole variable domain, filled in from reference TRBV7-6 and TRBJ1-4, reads GAGVSQSPRYKVTKRGQDVALRCDPISGHVSLYWYRQALGQGPEFLTYFNYEAQQDKSGLPNDRFSAERPEGSISTLTIQRTEQRDSAMYRCASSLAGGENEKLFFGSGTQLSVL.

Written as DNA, the CDR3 is TGTGCCAGCGGGGAGGGTGATTGGTCTGAAGCTTTCTTT. This codes for CASGEGDWSEAFF. The chain carries TRBV7-3 and TRBJ1-1; D call uncertain. Looked up from germline, CDR1 is SGHTA and CDR2 is FQGTGA. The CDR3 sequence is 13 residues long. The V and J ends lost 8 bases and 6 bases respectively, with 16 bases between them. The full variable domain, in which reference TRBV7-3 and TRBJ1-1 provide the parts outside the CDR3, is GAGVSQTPSNKVTEKGKYVELRCDPISGHTALYWYRQSLGQGPEFLIYFQGTGAADDSGLPNDRFFAVRPEGSVSTLKIQRTERGDSAVYLCASGEGDWSEAFFGQGTRLTVV.

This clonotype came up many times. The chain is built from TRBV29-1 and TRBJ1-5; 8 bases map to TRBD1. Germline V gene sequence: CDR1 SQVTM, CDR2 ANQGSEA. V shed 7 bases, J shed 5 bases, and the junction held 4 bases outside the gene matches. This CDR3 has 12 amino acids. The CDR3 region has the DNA TGCAGCGCCACGACAGGGGATCAGCCCCAGCATTTT. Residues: CSATTGDQPQHF.

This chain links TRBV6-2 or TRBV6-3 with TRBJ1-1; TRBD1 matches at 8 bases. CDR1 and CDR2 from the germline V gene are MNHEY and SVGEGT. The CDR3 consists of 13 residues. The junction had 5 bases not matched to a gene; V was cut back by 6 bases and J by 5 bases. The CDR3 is CASRQGEVTEAFF. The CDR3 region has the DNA TGTGCCAGCAGACAGGGGGAGGTGACTGAAGCTTTCTTT.